A selection of T cell receptor beta chains follows, all from one sample in a study of control samples from healthy donors and cancer patients. Some clones are missing from TCRdb's copy, which holds only in-frame ones; the method was immunoSEQ multiplex PCR. This sample has some 120,000 clones; approximately 89% occur once, and the top ten carry 2.9%. Sequencing input: blood. These receptor sequences come from a man in his sixties in good health. CDR3s include the opening cysteine and the closing phenylalanine or tryptophan. The D gene is left open where the match is weak. Clone size is shown for a subset of rows, as once, few, many or a class of expanded clone.

>TRBD1|TRBV7-2|once|TRBJ2-3
TGTGCCAGCAGCCCCGCGCAGGGGGCCCATACGCAGTATTTT
CASSPAQGAHTQYF
>.|TRBV18|.|TRBJ1-5
TGTGCCAGCTCATCCACGGTCGGGCTCAGTCAGCCCCAGCATTTT
CASSSTVGLSQPQHF
>TRBD1|TRBV7-8|.|TRBJ1-6
TGTGCCAGCAGCTTAACGCCTAGAACAGGGGGAAGTTTGAAACCCCTCCACTTT
CASSLTPRTGGSLKPLHF
>TRBD1|TRBV19|few|TRBJ1-5
TGTGCCAGTAGAACGACAGGGACTAGCAATCAGCCCCAGCATTTT
CASRTTGTSNQPQHF
>.|TRBV2|.|TRBJ1-3
TGTGCCAGCAGTGAAGGACAGGTGGTCTCTGGAAACACCATATATTTT
CASSEGQVVSGNTIYF
>.|TRBV27|.|TRBJ1-5
TGTGCCAGCAGTTTATCGTCAGGGCAGGGGCCCTATCAGCCCCAGCATTTT
CASSLSSGQGPYQPQHF
>.|TRBV7-3|.|TRBJ2-3
TGTGCCAGCAGCTTAAGGGGGGAAACAGATACGCAGTATTTT
CASSLRGETDTQYF
>.|TRBV14|.|TRBJ2-3
TGTGCCAGCAGCCAAGAGCCTAGTCAGAGCACAGATACGCAGTATTTT
CASSQEPSQSTDTQYF
>.|TRBV2|.|TRBJ1-6
TGTGCCAGCAGCCTAACAGTCAAGTTGAATTCACCCCTCCACTTT
CASSLTVKLNSPLHF
>.|TRBV3-1/TRBV3-2|.|TRBJ2-5
TGTGCCAGCAGCCTATCTATTGGGGGTTTCCAAGAGACCCAGTACTTC
CASSLSIGGFQETQYF
>.|TRBV2|.|TRBJ1-3
TGTGCCAGCAGTGAGAGCGGGGGAATTGGAGGAAACACCATATATTTT
CASSESGGIGGNTIYF
>.|TRBV30|.|TRBJ1-2
TGTGCCTGGAAAGGGGGACCTGAAATCTATGGCTACACCTTC
CAWKGGPEIYGYTF
>.|TRBV19|.|TRBJ1-1
TGTGCCAGTAGTATAGCTAGGGACACTGAAGCTTTCTTT
CASSIARDTEAFF
>.|TRBV21-1|.|TRBJ1-1
TGTGCCAGCAGCGAGGTAGGGGGATGGGTCACTGAAGCTTTCTTT
CASSEVGGWVTEAFF
>TRBD1|TRBV2|.|TRBJ1-1
TGTGCCAGCAGCGCCGGGACAGGGACGGCTTTCTTT
CASSAGTGTAFF
>TRBD1|TRBV11-2|once|TRBJ2-7
TGTGCCAGCAGCTTAAAGAGAGCTGGGACAGGGGTATTCGAGCAGTACTTC
CASSLKRAGTGVFEQYF
>.|TRBV24-1|once|TRBJ2-2
TGTGCCACCAGCGGGACTTACACCGGGGAGCTGTTTTTT
CATSGTYTGELFF
>.|TRBV6-5|.|TRBJ2-3
TGTGCCAGCAGCTGGGGGGGGGCCAGCACAGATACGCAGTATTTT
CASSWGGASTDTQYF
>.|TRBV10-2|.|TRBJ1-3
TGCGCCAGCAGTGAGTCGCCCCGCTCTGGAAACACCATATATTTT
CASSESPRSGNTIYF
>.|TRBV11-1|.|TRBJ2-3
TGTGCCAGCGCCTCGCATTCAGATACGCAGTATTTT
CASASHSDTQYF
>.|TRBV28|.|TRBJ1-3
TGTGCCAGCAGTTTAAATAGACTCATCTCTGGAAACACCATATATTTT
CASSLNRLISGNTIYF
>TRBD1|TRBV7-3|.|TRBJ1-2
TGTGCCAGCAGCTTGGGGACAGGGGATGGCTACACCTTC
CASSLGTGDGYTF
>.|TRBV5-1|once|TRBJ1-3
TGCGCCAGCAGCTTCCCGGACAGCTCTGGAAACACCATATATTTT
CASSFPDSSGNTIYF
>TRBD1|TRBV7-9|.|TRBJ1-2
TGTGCCAGCAGCTTATCAGGACAGGGTTCCAATGGCTACACCTTC
CASSLSGQGSNGYTF
>.|TRBV27|.|TRBJ2-3
TGTGCCAGCTCCTTAGGGGCCCCCACAGATACGCAGTATTTT
CASSLGAPTDTQYF
>.|TRBV11-3|.|TRBJ2-1
TGTGCCAGCAGACGGCTGAGCTCCTACAATGAGCAGTTCTTC
CASRRLSSYNEQFF
>TRBD1|TRBV6-5|.|TRBJ2-4
TGTGCCAGCAGTTCCACAGGGGGCGAAAACATTCAGTACTTC
CASSSTGGENIQYF
>TRBD1|TRBV6-5|.|TRBJ1-6
TGTGCCAGCAGCCCCCACGGGACAGCCGACTGCCACTTT
CASSPHGTADCHF
>.|TRBV18|.|TRBJ2-7
TGTGCCAGCTCACCAACAGGGAGGGAAGAGCAGTACTTC
CASSPTGREEQYF
>.|TRBV12-3/TRBV12-4|.|TRBJ1-2
TGTGCCACCCAAATAATGGGTCCTGGCTACACCTTC
CATQIMGPGYTF
>.|TRBV5-1|few|TRBJ2-1
TGCGCCAGCAGCTTGTCCGGGAATCTCTACAATGAGCAGTTCTTC
CASSLSGNLYNEQFF
>.|TRBV7-8|.|TRBJ2-3
TGTGCCAGCAGCCCCCCGGGGACGCAGTATTTT
CASSPPGTQYF
>.|TRBV2|.|TRBJ2-2
TGTGCCAGCAGTGACGGGCACACCGGGGAGCTGTTTTTT
CASSDGHTGELFF
>.|TRBV5-6|.|TRBJ2-2
TGTGCCAGCAGCTTGACTACCCCCGGGGAGCTGTTTTTT
CASSLTTPGELFF
>.|TRBV5-5|.|TRBJ2-7
TGTGCCAGCAGCTTGCAATACGGATCCCAAGTCTACGAGCAGTACTTC
CASSLQYGSQVYEQYF
>TRBD1|TRBV7-6|.|TRBJ2-3
TGTGCCAGCAGCTTATCGACAGGGGGCGGCACAGATACGCAGTATTTT
CASSLSTGGGTDTQYF
>TRBD1|TRBV7-9|.|TRBJ1-4
TGTGCCAGCAGCGTCCAGGGACAGCGTTATGAAAAACTGTTTTTT
CASSVQGQRYEKLFF
>TRBD2|TRBV5-1|once|TRBJ2-2
TGCGCCAGCAGCTTTCTTCCGGTAACTAGCGGGGGCACCGGGGAGCTGTTTTTT
CASSFLPVTSGGTGELFF
>TRBD2|TRBV5-1|.|TRBJ2-1
TGCGCCAGCACCCCCCCGGGAGGGGGGGTCGCCTACAATGAGCAGTTCTTC
CASTPPGGGVAYNEQFF
>.|TRBV18|.|TRBJ1-1
TGTGCCAGCTCACCGACAGGAGTCACTGAAGCTTTCTTT
CASSPTGVTEAFF
>.|TRBV19|.|TRBJ2-1
TGTGCCAGTCAGAGGCAGGGGTCGTGGAATGAGCAGTTCTTC
CASQRQGSWNEQFF
>TRBD1|TRBV11-2|.|TRBJ2-3
TGTGCCAGCAGCGCCCGGGACAGGCTCACAGATACGCAGTATTTT
CASSARDRLTDTQYF
>.|TRBV19|.|TRBJ1-1
TGTGCCAGTAGTATTGAAGGAGTCACTGAAGCTTTCTTT
CASSIEGVTEAFF
>.|TRBV19|.|TRBJ2-5
TGTGCCAGTAGTATGAATCGGGGTATTGGATTTACGGAGACCCAGTACTTC
CASSMNRGIGFTETQYF
>.|TRBV18|.|TRBJ2-7
TGTGCCAGCTCGCCGGGTCCCAGCTCCTACGAGCAGTACTTC
CASSPGPSSYEQYF
>.|TRBV5-6|.|TRBJ2-3
TGTGCCAGCAGCTTGGGCGGACAGCGCACAGATACGCAGTATTTT
CASSLGGQRTDTQYF
>TRBD1|TRBV3-1/TRBV3-2|.|TRBJ1-6
TGTGCCAGCACCCACAGGGGGAATGGGACTAATTCACCCCTCCACTTT
CASTHRGNGTNSPLHF
>.|TRBV7-2|.|TRBJ1-5
TGTGCCAGCAGCTTAGATTCGCCGGCCCCGGGGCCCCAGCATTTT
CASSLDSPAPGPQHF
>.|TRBV3-1/TRBV3-2|.|TRBJ2-2
TGTGCCAGCAGCCCACGAGCAGGGGAGCTGTTTTTT
CASSPRAGELFF
>.|TRBV23-1|.|TRBJ1-3
TGCGCCAGCAGTCAACCAGGTTCGGGAAACACCATATATTTT
CASSQPGSGNTIYF
>.|TRBV6-7|.|TRBJ1-1
TGTGCCAGCAGTTACTCGCGGGAGGGTCGAGCTTTCTTT
CASSYSREGRAFF
>TRBD1|TRBV6-5|.|TRBJ1-2
TGTGCCAGCTGGAGCAGGGGGCTGAGCTATGGCTACACCTTC
CASWSRGLSYGYTF
>.|TRBV7-9|once|TRBJ1-1
TGTGCCAGCAGCTTATCGGGGGGCACTGAAGCTTTCTTT
CASSLSGGTEAFF
>TRBD1|TRBV27|once|TRBJ2-5
TGTGCCAGCAGTTCGACAGGGTTGGTCGTTACCCAGTACTTC
CASSSTGLVVTQYF
>.|TRBV28|.|TRBJ2-3
TGTGCCAGTAAAGGGGGGGTCGAAGCAAATACGCAGTATTTT
CASKGGVEANTQYF
>.|TRBV18|.|TRBJ1-1
TGTGCCAGCTCATCCAGCAGAGGGTTCACTGAAGCTTTCTTT
CASSSSRGFTEAFF
>.|TRBV5-4|.|TRBJ1-3
TGTGCCAGCAGCTTTTATGGGGCAGAAAACACCATATATTTT
CASSFYGAENTIYF
>.|TRBV28|.|TRBJ1-5
TGTGCCAGCAGTTTAGGATTCGGAGGAATTGGTCAGCCCCAGCATTTT
CASSLGFGGIGQPQHF
>.|TRBV7-6|.|TRBJ1-1
TGTGCCACCCAACTCTCAGGGCTTCAAAACACTGAAGCTTTCTTT
CATQLSGLQNTEAFF
>TRBD2|TRBV12-3/TRBV12-4|.|TRBJ2-7
TGTGCCAGCAGTTGGGGGACTAACGAGCAGTACTTC
CASSWGTNEQYF